This T cell receptor (beta chain) was recovered during a study of memory CD4+ T cells and cytomegalovirus serostatus. On the study more broadly: This sample comes from healthy Belgian adults, under 10 CMV seropositive, approximately 23 seronegative. Study outcomes and limitations: Suggested: most of the CMV-linked TCR signature lies in CD4+ memory cells.

This CDR3 comprises 13 residues. V lost 6 bases and J 5 bases, leaving 13 bases between the germline ends. From germline, CDR1 is MDHEN and CDR2 SYDVKM. Concerning this clone itself: Its antigen is undetermined.

The repertoire was sequenced with immunoSEQ multiplex PCR; TCRdb's copy has only in-frame clones and lacks some. The sample has around 99,000 clones; roughly 80% are singletons. The sort gate was single viable CD3+CD4+CD8-CD45RO+ cells for memory CD4+ T cells. This receptor was obtained from an adult in good health and CMV-seropositive. The genes are TRBV28 and TRBJ1-2; D uncertain. Material for sequencing was memory CD4+ T cells from blood. CDR3 DNA sequence: TGTGCCAGCAGATCCCTACTACAATATGGCTACACCTTC. This gives the protein CASRSLLQYGYTF.